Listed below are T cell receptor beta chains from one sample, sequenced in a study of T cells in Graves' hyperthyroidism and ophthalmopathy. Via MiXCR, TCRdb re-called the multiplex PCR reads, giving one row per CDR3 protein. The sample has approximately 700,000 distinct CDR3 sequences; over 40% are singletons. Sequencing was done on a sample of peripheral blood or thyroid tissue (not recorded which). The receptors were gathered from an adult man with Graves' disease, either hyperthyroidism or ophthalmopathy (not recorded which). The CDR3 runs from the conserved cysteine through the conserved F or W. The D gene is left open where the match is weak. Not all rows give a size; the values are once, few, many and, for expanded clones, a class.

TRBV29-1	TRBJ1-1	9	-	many	CSVAGEAFF	TGCAGCGTTGCAGGGGAAGCTTTCTTT
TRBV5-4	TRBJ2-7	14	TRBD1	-	CASSPSGQGYEQYF	TGTGCCAGCAGCCCCAGCGGACAGGGGTACGAGCAGTACTTC
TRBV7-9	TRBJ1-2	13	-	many	CASSLQEYNGYTF	TGTGCCAGCAGCCTACAGGAGTACAATGGCTACACCTTC
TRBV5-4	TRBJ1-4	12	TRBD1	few	CATGQGGEKLFF	TGTGCCACCGGACAGGGAGGTGAAAAACTGTTTTTT
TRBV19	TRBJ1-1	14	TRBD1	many	CASSMTGRRTEAFF	TGTGCCAGTAGTATGACAGGGAGGCGCACTGAAGCTTTCTTT
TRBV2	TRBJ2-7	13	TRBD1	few	CASRKTGVDEQYF	TGTGCCAGCAGGAAGACAGGGGTGGACGAGCAGTACTTC
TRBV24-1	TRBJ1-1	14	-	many	CATSPGTMNTEAFF	TGTGCCACCAGCCCCGGGACAATGAACACTGAAGCTTTCTTT
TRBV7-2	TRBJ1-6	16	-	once	CASSSPEQGVRSPLHF	TGTGCCAGCAGTTCCCCCGAACAAGGAGTCAGGTCACCCCTCCACTTT
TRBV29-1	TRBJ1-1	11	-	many	CSVDKGTEAFF	TGCAGCGTTGACAAGGGCACTGAAGCTTTCTTT
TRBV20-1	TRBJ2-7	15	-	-	CSARDQRRASYEQYF	TGCAGTGCTAGAGATCAACGGCGGGCCTCCTACGAGCAGTACTTC
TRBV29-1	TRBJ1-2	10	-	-	CSVLDRGYTF	TGCAGTGTATTGGATCGTGGCTACACCTTC
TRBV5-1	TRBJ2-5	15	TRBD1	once	CASSLGTVAYETQYF	TGCGCCAGCAGCCTAGGGACAGTCGCCTACGAGACCCAGTACTTC
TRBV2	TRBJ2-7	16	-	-	CASSEREGGSSYEQYF	TGTGCCAGCAGTGAAAGGGAGGGGGGCAGCTCCTACGAGCAGTACTTC
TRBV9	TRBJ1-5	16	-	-	CASSSVGRRNNQPQHF	TGTGCCAGCAGCTCCGTAGGGAGGAGGAACAATCAGCCCCAGCATTTT
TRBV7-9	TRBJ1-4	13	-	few	CASSSGDTEKLFF	TGTGCCAGCAGTTCTGGGGACACCGAAAAACTGTTTTTT
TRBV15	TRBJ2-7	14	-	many	CATSRDIGSHEQYF	TGTGCCACCAGCAGAGATATCGGGTCCCACGAGCAGTACTTC
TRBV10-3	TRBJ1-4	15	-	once	CAAGAGRFFGEKLFF	TGTGCCGCGGGAGCAGGGAGGTTCTTCGGTGAAAAACTGTTTTTT
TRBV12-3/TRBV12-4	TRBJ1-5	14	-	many	CASSPDPSNQPQHF	TGTGCCAGCAGCCCAGATCCTAGCAATCAGCCCCAGCATTTT
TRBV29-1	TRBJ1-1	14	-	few	CSVEVPAGHTEAFF	TGCAGCGTTGAAGTCCCTGCGGGACACACTGAAGCTTTCTTT
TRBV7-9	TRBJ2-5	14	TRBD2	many	CASSLLAGEETQYF	TGTGCCAGCAGCTTACTAGCGGGAGAAGAGACCCAGTACTTC
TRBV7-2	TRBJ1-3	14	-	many	CASTSTGGANTIYF	TGTGCCAGCACCTCGACGGGGGGGGCGAACACCATATATTTT
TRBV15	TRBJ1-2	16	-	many	CATSRDSSGSKYGYTF	TGTGCCACCAGCAGAGATTCCTCCGGGAGCAAATATGGCTACACCTTC
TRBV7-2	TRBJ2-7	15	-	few	CASSLFRETYYEQYF	TGTGCCAGCAGCTTATTCCGGGAAACTTACTACGAGCAGTACTTC
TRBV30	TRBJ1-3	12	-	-	CAWSVLGNTIYF	TGTGCCTGGAGTGTACTAGGAAACACCATATATTTT
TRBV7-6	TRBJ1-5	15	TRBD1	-	CASSPGGFGIQPQHF	TGTGCCAGCAGCCCAGGGGGGTTCGGGATCCAGCCCCAGCATTTT
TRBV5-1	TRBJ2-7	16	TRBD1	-	CASSNGQGHSSYEQYF	TGCGCCAGCAGCAACGGACAGGGGCACAGCTCCTACGAGCAGTACTTC
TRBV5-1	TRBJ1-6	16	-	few	CASSWDLSSYNSPLHF	TGCGCCAGCAGTTGGGACCTGAGCTCCTATAATTCACCCCTCCACTTT
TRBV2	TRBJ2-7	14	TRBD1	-	CASEPPGQQYEQYF	TGTGCCAGCGAACCCCCGGGACAGCAATACGAGCAGTACTTC
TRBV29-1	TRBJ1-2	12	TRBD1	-	CSVPGQGDGYTF	TGCAGCGTGCCGGGACAGGGCGATGGCTACACCTTC
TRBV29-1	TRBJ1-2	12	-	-	CSVGALNYGYTF	TGCAGCGTAGGGGCCCTTAACTATGGCTACACCTTC
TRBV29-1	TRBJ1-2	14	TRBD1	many	CSVARDRGSLGYTF	TGCAGCGTTGCCCGGGACAGGGGGAGTCTTGGCTACACCTTC